This record concerns one T cell receptor (beta chain) sequence. Its matching antigen is unknown. During the collection period, no donor immune events like infections were recorded. Germline CDR1 reads SGHDT; CDR2 reads YYEEEE. V lost 4 bases and J lost 5, with 18 bases in between. The CDR3 extends over 15 amino acids. The entry originates in a study of identifying expanded T cells in peripheral blood. Findings and limits, study-wide: Variance in clone template counts between roughly two-week samples significantly increased with total template count across all healthy donors. Over approximately two and four weeks, about 17 and 20 clones changed, versus around 1.3 between replicates.

Clones were read by immunoSEQ multiplex PCR, and TCRdb kept only the in-frame ones, dropping some. The repertoire holds under 100,000 clones, with roughly 85% as singletons. This chain links TRBV5-6 with TRBJ2-5, with D possibly being TRBD2 (7 bases). The sample was blood. The sequence was collected from a person aged 18-70 years in good health. Written as DNA, the CDR3 is TGTGCCAGCAGCACAACGGGGGGCATGGACGAGACCCAGTACTTC. This translates into CASSTTGGMDETQYF.